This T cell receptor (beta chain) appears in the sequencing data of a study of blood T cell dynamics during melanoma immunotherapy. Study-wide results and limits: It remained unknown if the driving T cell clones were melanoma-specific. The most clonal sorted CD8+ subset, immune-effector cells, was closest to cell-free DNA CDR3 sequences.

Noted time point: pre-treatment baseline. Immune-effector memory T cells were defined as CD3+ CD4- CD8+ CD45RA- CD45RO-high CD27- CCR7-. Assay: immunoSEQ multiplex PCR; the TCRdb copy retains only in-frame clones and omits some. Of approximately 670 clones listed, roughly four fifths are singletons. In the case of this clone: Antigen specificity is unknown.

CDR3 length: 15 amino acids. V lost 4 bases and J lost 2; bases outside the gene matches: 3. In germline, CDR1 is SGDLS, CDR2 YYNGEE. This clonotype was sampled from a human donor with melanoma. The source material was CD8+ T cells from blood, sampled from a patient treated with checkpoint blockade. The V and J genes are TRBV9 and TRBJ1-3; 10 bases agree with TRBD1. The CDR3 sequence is CASSFGTGAGNTIYF. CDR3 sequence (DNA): TGTGCCAGCAGCTTCGGGACAGGGGCTGGAAACACCATATATTTT. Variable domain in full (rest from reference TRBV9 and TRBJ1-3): DSGVTQTPKHLITATGQRVTLRCSPRSGDLSVYWYQQSLDQGLQFLIQYYNGEERAKGNILERFSAQQFPDLHSELNLSSLELGDSALYFCASSFGTGAGNTIYFGEGSWLTVV.